This T cell receptor beta chain was sequenced for a study of T cell responses to AZD1222 COVID-19 vaccine. General study results and limits: Of spike-specific TCRs, nearly half reportedly target regions left unmutated in variants. White British people made up most donors, females outnumbered males, and clonal diversity was possibly underestimated. Repertoire sampling was restricted to post-peak T cell response timepoints.

As regards this clone: The antigen is undetermined.

The V end lost 0 bases, the J end lost 0 bases, and 8 bases lay between the germline ends. CDR3 size: 15 residues. Germline V gene data show CDR1 as KGHSH and CDR2 as LQKENI. Some clones are missing from TCRdb's copy, which holds only in-frame ones; the method was immunoSEQ multiplex PCR. This sample has 95,000 to 110,000 clones, with roughly 85% found just once. The TCR originated in an adult who received the AZD1222 COVID-19 vaccine. The chain joins TRBV18 to TRBJ1-2, with D maybe TRBD1 (5 bases). The sequenced sample was peripheral blood, obtained 28 days after the second AZD1222 dose. The CDR3 sequence is CASSPPQGSNYGYTF. The DNA for the CDR3 is TGTGCCAGCTCACCACCCCAGGGCTCTAACTATGGCTACACCTTC. Full variable domain (rest looked up from reference TRBV18 and TRBJ1-2): NAGVMQNPRHLVRRRGQEARLRCSPMKGHSHVYWYRQLPEEGLKFMVYLQKENIIDESGMPKERFSAEFPKEGPSILRIQQVVRGDSAAYFCASSPPQGSNYGYTFGSGTRLTVV.